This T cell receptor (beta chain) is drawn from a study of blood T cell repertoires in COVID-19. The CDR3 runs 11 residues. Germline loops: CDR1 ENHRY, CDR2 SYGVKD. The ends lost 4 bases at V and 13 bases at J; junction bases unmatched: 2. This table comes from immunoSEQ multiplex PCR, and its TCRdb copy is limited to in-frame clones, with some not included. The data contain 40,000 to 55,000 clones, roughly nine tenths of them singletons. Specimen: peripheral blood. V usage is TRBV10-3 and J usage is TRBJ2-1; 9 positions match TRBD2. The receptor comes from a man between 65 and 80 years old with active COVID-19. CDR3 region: CAISGSGGQFF. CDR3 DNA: TGTGCCATCAGTGGTAGCGGGGGTCAGTTCTTC.